The T cell receptor (beta chain) described here comes from a study of cytomegalovirus exposure and HLA in healthy donors. Findings of the study overall: The dataset shows that most TCR sequences were rare, while some public TCRs occurred in many donors.

Generated by immunoSEQ multiplex PCR, the TCRdb table keeps only in-frame clones and is missing some. The sample consists of approximately 140,000 clones, around 84% of them appearing once. Donors were drawn from the roughly 110-subject validation cohort, separate from the approximately 670-subject first cohort. This CDR3 has 15 residues. V was pared by 5 bases and J by 7 bases, with 10 bases of the junction left unmatched. The V gene's germline CDR1 is SGHAT and CDR2 FQDESV (reference sequence). To note about this clone: Its antigen is unknown.

The receptor's source is a man aged 18 to 30 in good health and CMV-seropositive. This rearrangement joins TRBV11-1 to TRBJ2-3, with 9 bases aligning to TRBD1. The sample consisted of PBMCs. The chain's CDR3 is CASSPRQGDFHTQYF. CDR3 DNA sequence: TGTGCCAGCAGCCCTCGACAGGGGGACTTTCATACGCAGTATTTT.